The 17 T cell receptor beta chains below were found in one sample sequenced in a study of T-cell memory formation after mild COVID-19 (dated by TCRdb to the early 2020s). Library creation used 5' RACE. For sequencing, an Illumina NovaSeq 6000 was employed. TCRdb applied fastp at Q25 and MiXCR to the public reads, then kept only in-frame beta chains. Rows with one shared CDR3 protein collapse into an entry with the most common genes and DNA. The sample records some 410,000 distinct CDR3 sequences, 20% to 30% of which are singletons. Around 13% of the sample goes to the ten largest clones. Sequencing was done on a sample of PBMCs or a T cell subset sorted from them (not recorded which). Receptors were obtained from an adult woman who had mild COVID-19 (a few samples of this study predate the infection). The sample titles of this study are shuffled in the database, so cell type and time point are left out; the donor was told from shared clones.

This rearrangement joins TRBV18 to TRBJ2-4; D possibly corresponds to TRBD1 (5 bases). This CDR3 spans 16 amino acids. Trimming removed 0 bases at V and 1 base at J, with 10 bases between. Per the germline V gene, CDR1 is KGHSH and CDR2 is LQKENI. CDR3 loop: CASSPPLAGAKNIQYF. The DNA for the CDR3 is TGTGCCAGCTCACCACCCCTTGCAGGGGCCAAAAACATTCAGTACTTC.

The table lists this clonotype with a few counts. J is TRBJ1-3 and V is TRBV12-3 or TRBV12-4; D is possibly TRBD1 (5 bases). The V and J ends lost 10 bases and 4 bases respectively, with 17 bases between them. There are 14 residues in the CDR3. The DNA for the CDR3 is TGTGCCATGCTGCCCGGGACGGAGGGAAACACCATATATTTT. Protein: CAMLPGTEGNTIYF.

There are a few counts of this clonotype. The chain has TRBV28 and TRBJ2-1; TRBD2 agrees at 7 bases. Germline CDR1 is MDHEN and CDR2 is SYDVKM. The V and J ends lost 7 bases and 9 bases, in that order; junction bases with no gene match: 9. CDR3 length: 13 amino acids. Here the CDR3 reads CASIETSLGEQFF. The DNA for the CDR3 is TGTGCCAGCATAGAGACTAGCTTGGGTGAGCAGTTCTTC. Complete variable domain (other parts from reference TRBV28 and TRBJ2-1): DVKVTQSSRYLVKRTGEKVFLECVQDMDHENMFWYRQDPGLGLRLIYFSYDVKMKEKGDIPEGYSVSREKKERFSLILESASTNQTSMYLCASIETSLGEQFFGPGTRLTVL.

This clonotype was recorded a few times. The CDR3 protein is CASSKISARDRVPYEQYF. CDR3 nucleotide sequence: TGTGCCAGCAGTAAAATATCGGCTCGGGACAGGGTGCCCTACGAGCAGTACTTC. This chain uses TRBV14 with TRBJ2-7; 9 bases are a match to TRBD1. CDR3 length: 18 amino acids. Germline V gene lookup returns CDR1 SGHDN and CDR2 FVKESK. Trimming took 6 bases from V and 2 from J; bases not matched to a gene: 17.

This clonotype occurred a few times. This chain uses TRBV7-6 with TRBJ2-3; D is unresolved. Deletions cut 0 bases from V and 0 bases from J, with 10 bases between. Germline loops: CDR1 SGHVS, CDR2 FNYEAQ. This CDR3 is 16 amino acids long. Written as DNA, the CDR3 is TGTGCCAGCAGCTTAGCGGTTCGCGGCAGCACAGATACGCAGTATTTT. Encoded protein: CASSLAVRGSTDTQYF.

In DNA, the CDR3 is TGTGCCAGCAGCTCCCGCCCGAAAGGAGGGGGTTACACAGATACGCAGTATTTT. Protein product: CASSSRPKGGGYTDTQYF. The chain joins TRBV11-3 to TRBJ2-3, with D possibly being TRBD1 or TRBD2 (6 bases each). V was clipped by 4 bases and J by 2 bases, with 22 bases between them. Germline assignment: CDR1 SGHNT and CDR2 YENEEA. This CDR3 comprises 18 residues.

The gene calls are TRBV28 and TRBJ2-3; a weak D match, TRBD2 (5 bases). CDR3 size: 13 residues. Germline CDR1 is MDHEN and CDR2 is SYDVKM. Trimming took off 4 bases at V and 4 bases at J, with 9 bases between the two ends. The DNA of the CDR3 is TGTGCCAGCAGTTACGCCGGGGCAGATACGCAGTATTTT. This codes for CASSYAGADTQYF. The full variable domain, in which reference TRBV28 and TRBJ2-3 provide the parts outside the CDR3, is DVKVTQSSRYLVKRTGEKVFLECVQDMDHENMFWYRQDPGLGLRLIYFSYDVKMKEKGDIPEGYSVSREKKERFSLILESASTNQTSMYLCASSYAGADTQYFGPGTRLTVL.

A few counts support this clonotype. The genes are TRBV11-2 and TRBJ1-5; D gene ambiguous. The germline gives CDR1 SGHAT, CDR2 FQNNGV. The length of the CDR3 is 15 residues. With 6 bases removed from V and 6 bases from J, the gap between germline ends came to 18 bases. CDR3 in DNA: TGTGCCAGCAGTCCCGGAATAGGGATCGGTCAGCCCCAGCATTTT. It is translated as CASSPGIGIGQPQHF.

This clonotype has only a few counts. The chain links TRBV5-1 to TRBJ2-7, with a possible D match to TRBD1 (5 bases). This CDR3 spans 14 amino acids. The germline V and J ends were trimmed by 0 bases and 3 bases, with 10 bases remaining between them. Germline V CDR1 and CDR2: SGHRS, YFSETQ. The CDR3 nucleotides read TGCGCCAGCAGCTTGGAACAGGCAAACTACGAGCAGTACTTC. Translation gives CASSLEQANYEQYF. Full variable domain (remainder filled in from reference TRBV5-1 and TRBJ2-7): KAGVTQTPRYLIKTRGQQVTLSCSPISGHRSVSWYQQTPGQGLQFLFEYFSETQRNKGNFPGRFSGRQFSNSRSEMNVSTLELGDSALYLCASSLEQANYEQYFGPGTRLTVT.

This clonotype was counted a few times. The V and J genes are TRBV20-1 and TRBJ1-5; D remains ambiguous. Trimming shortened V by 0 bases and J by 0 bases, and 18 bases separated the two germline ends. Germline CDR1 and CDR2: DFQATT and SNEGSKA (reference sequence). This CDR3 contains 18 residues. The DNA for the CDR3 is TGCAGTGCTAGAGATCTGGCAGTAAGCTCCTATAGCAATCAGCCCCAGCATTTT. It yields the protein CSARDLAVSSYSNQPQHF.

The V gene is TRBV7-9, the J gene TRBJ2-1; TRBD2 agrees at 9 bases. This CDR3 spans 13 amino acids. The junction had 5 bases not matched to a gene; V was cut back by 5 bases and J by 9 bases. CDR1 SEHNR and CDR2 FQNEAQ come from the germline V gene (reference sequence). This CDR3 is CASSPEAGGEQFF. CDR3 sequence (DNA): TGTGCCAGCAGCCCTGAAGCGGGAGGTGAGCAGTTCTTC.

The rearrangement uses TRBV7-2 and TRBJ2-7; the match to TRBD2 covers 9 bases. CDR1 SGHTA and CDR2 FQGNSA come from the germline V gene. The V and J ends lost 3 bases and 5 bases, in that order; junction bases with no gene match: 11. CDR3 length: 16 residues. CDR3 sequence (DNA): TGTGCCAGCAGCTTTGGTGGACTTGCGGGAGGGGACGAGCAGTACTTC. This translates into CASSFGGLAGGDEQYF. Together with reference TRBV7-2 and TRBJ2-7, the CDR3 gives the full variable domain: GAGVSQSPSNKVTEKGKDVELRCDPISGHTALYWYRQSLGQGLEFLIYFQGNSAPDKSGLPSDRFSAERTGGSVSTLTIQRTQQEDSAVYLCASSFGGLAGGDEQYFGPGTRLTVT.

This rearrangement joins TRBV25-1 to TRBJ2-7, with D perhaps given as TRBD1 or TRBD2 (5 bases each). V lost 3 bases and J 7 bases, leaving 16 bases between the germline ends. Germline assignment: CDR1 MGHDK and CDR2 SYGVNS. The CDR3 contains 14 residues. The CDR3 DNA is TGTGCCAGCAGTGATCCGGTTTCGGGGCGGGAGCAGTACTTC. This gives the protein CASSDPVSGREQYF.

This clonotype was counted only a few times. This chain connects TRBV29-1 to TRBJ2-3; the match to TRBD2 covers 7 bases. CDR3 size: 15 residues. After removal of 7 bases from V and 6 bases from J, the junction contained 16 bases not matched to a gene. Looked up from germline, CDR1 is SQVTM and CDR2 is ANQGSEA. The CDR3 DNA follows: TGCAGCGCCGAAGGGGTTTGGACTAGTGTCGATACGCAGTATTTT. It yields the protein CSAEGVWTSVDTQYF.

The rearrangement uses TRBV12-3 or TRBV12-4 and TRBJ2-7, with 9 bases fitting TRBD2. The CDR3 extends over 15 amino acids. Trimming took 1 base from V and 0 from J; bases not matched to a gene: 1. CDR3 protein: CASSLVAGVSYEQYF. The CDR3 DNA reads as TGTGCCAGCAGTTTAGTAGCGGGAGTCTCCTACGAGCAGTACTTC.

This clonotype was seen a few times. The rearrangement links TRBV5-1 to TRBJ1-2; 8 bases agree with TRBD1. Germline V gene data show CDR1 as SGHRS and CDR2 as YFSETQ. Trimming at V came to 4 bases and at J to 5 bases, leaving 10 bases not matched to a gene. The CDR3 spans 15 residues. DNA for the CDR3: TGCGCCAGCAGCCCGGACGGACAGGGACTATATGGCTACACCTTC. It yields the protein CASSPDGQGLYGYTF. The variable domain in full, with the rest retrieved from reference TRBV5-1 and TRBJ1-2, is KAGVTQTPRYLIKTRGQQVTLSCSPISGHRSVSWYQQTPGQGLQFLFEYFSETQRNKGNFPGRFSGRQFSNSRSEMNVSTLELGDSALYLCASSPDGQGLYGYTFGSGTRLTVV.

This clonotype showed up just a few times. CDR3 nucleotide sequence: TGTGCCAGCAGTTTTCGACTAGCGGGAGGGCCTATAACAGATACGCAGTATTTT. The encoded protein is CASSFRLAGGPITDTQYF. The chain joins TRBV12-3 or TRBV12-4 to TRBJ2-3; 14 bases align to TRBD2. The CDR3 contains 18 residues. V lost 3 bases and J lost 3; bases outside the gene matches: 8.